A selection of T cell receptor beta chains follows, all from one sample in a study of T cell repertoires in cytomegalovirus infection. Using its own MiXCR run on the reads, TCRdb lists one record per CDR3 protein. The table has roughly 760,000 distinct CDR3 sequences, roughly a third seen once. Material: PBMCs. The receptors come from a human donor in good health (CMV status not recorded). Some clones in this sample may be carry-over from other donors' samples. CDR3s include the opening cysteine and the closing phenylalanine or tryptophan. The D gene is left open where the match is weak. Expanded clones are given a class, and other clones once, few, many or no size at all.

>few|TRBD1|TRBJ2-3|14|TRBV5-8
TGTGCCAGCAGCCGGGCCAGGGGGACAGATACGCAGTATTTT
CASSRARGTDTQYF
>-|TRBD1|TRBJ1-2|15|TRBV28
TGTGCCAGCAGTTTAGTTGTACAGGGGGTTTATGGCTACACCTTC
CASSLVVQGVYGYTF
>-|TRBD1|TRBJ2-1|15|TRBV6-1
TGTGCCAGCATTCGAACCGGGACAGGGCCCAATGAGCAGTTCTTC
CASIRTGTGPNEQFF
>few|-|TRBJ2-5|15|TRBV5-1
TGCGCCAGCAGCCGATCGGGCCCGAGAGAAGAGACCCAGTACTTC
CASSRSGPREETQYF
>-|TRBD2|TRBJ2-1|15|TRBV5-1
TGCGCCAGCAGCTTGGATAGCGGGAGCAACGATGAGCAGTTCTTC
CASSLDSGSNDEQFF
>few|-|TRBJ1-5|16|TRBV11-2
TGTGCCAGCAGCTTAGTGTTCGGGAGCCAGGCCCAGCCCCAGCATTTT
CASSLVFGSQAQPQHF
>few|TRBD1|TRBJ2-3|15|TRBV24-1
TGTGCCACTGGGGGAAGGACAGGGGGCACAGATACGCAGTATTTT
CATGGRTGGTDTQYF
>-|TRBD1|TRBJ1-1|15|TRBV12-3/TRBV12-4
TGTGCCAGCATCGCGAGGGGGCGGGGGAACACTGAAGCTTTCTTT
CASIARGRGNTEAFF
>-|-|TRBJ2-2|15|TRBV28
TGTGCCAGCAGTTTAACGATCGGGAACACCGGGGAGCTGTTTTTT
CASSLTIGNTGELFF
>-|TRBD1|TRBJ1-2|14|TRBV12-3/TRBV12-4
TGTGCCAGCAGCGAACTGGGACAGCCCTATGGCTACACCTTC
CASSELGQPYGYTF
>-|TRBD1|TRBJ1-1|13|TRBV6-6
TGTGCCAGCAGCCTAACCTTAGGACAGGGAGCTTTCTTT
CASSLTLGQGAFF
>-|-|TRBJ1-3|14|TRBV11-2
TGTGCCAGCAACCCTACAGGGAGGGGAAACACCATATATTTT
CASNPTGRGNTIYF
>-|TRBD1|TRBJ1-2|15|TRBV12-3/TRBV12-4
TGTGCCAGCAGCTCGACAGGGACCAGAGACTATGGCTACACCTTC
CASSSTGTRDYGYTF
>-|-|TRBJ2-6|17|TRBV19
TGTGCCAGTAGTGTACCCGGCCGGGTTGATGGGGCCAACGTCCTGACTTTC
CASSVPGRVDGANVLTF
>-|-|TRBJ1-5|15|TRBV6-5
TGTGCCAGCAGTTACTCCGGACGGACTAATCAGCCCCAGCATTTT
CASSYSGRTNQPQHF
>-|TRBD2|TRBJ2-1|15|TRBV28
TGTGCCAGCAGTTTTCGGACTAGCGGAGAGGATGAGCAGTTCTTC
CASSFRTSGEDEQFF
>few|-|TRBJ1-1|12|TRBV7-9
TGTGCCAGCAGGTCAACGGAGGGTGAAGCTTTCTTT
CASRSTEGEAFF
>few|TRBD1|TRBJ1-1|15|TRBV6-5
TGTGCCAGCAGTTCTAGACAGGGCCTGAACACTGAAGCTTTCTTT
CASSSRQGLNTEAFF
>few|TRBD1|TRBJ2-1|15|TRBV11-2
TGTGCCAGCAGCTTTTACAGACAGGGTTACAATGAGCAGTTCTTC
CASSFYRQGYNEQFF
>-|TRBD2|TRBJ2-1|15|TRBV29-1
TGCAGCGTTGAAGAGTTAGGCGGGGGGCACAATGAGCAGTTCTTC
CSVEELGGGHNEQFF
>-|-|TRBJ1-5|15|TRBV28
TGTGCCAGCAGTTTGTCGTTCGGGGCCGGGCAGCCCCAGCATTTT
CASSLSFGAGQPQHF
>-|TRBD1|TRBJ1-4|17|TRBV27
TGTGCCAGCAGTTTAGGAGGGGGCGGTGCAACTAATGAAAAACTGTTTTTT
CASSLGGGGATNEKLFF
>-|TRBD1|TRBJ2-7|16|TRBV20-1
TGCAGTGCTACGAGGTTAGGACAGGGGGCGTCCTACGAGCAGTACTTC
CSATRLGQGASYEQYF
>-|-|TRBJ2-1|15|TRBV7-6
TGTGCCAGCAGCCCCACAGGGAACTCCTACAAGGAGCAGTTCTTC
CASSPTGNSYKEQFF
>few|-|TRBJ2-5|13|TRBV14
TGTGCCAGCAGCTACAGGGCGAGAGAGACCCAGTACTTC
CASSYRARETQYF
>-|-|TRBJ2-7|12|TRBV5-6
TGTGCCAGCAGCCCCTTACGACGCGAGCAGTACTTC
CASSPLRREQYF
>many|TRBD2|TRBJ2-1|18|TRBV2
TGTGCCAGCAGTGGCCTAGCGGGGGGATTTGTCTCCTACAATGAGCAGTTCTTC
CASSGLAGGFVSYNEQFF
>-|-|TRBJ1-1|16|TRBV6-8
TGTGCCAGCAGTTACTCGATAGGGTCTCGAGGGACTGAAGCTTTCTTT
CASSYSIGSRGTEAFF
>-|-|TRBJ1-2|15|TRBV28
TGTGCCAGCATGCCCCTAGGAGTCTCCAACTATGGCTACACCTTC
CASMPLGVSNYGYTF
>few|-|TRBJ2-7|14|TRBV5-4
TGTGCCAGCAGCCCCCGGGGGTTTTCCCACGAGCAGTACTTC
CASSPRGFSHEQYF
>few|TRBD2|TRBJ2-7|16|TRBV28
TGTGCCAGCAGTTTCCTCGGTAGCGGGAGGACCTACGAGCAGTACTTC
CASSFLGSGRTYEQYF
>few|TRBD2|TRBJ2-7|17|TRBV5-1
TGCGCCAGCAGCCGGACTAGCGGGGGGGGAAGCTCCTACGAGCAGTACTTC
CASSRTSGGGSSYEQYF
>-|TRBD1|TRBJ1-4|14|TRBV7-1
TGTGCCAGCAGCGGGGACAGGGAGGGCGAAAAACTGTTTTTT
CASSGDREGEKLFF
>-|TRBD1|TRBJ1-6|15|TRBV28
TGTGCCAGCAGGGGGACAGGTGAATCCCGTTCACCCCTCCACTTT
CASRGTGESRSPLHF
>many|-|TRBJ1-6|17|TRBV7-8
TGTGCCAGCAGCACACCGGGACATCGAGGCTATAATTCACCCCTCCACTTT
CASSTPGHRGYNSPLHF
>-|TRBD2|TRBJ2-2|16|TRBV19
TGTGCCAGCCGGGGACTAGCGGGGGACAACACCGGGGAGCTGTTTTTT
CASRGLAGDNTGELFF
>-|-|TRBJ2-3|14|TRBV11-2
TGTGCCAGCAGCTTTGTAGGGAGCACAGATACGCAGTATTTT
CASSFVGSTDTQYF
>few|TRBD1|TRBJ2-5|14|TRBV7-8
TGTGCCAGCAGCTTACTCCTCGACAGGGCGGCCCAGTACTTC
CASSLLLDRAAQYF
>-|-|TRBJ1-2|13|TRBV2
TGTGCCAGCAGTGAGCACAGCGACTATGGCTACACCTTC
CASSEHSDYGYTF
>-|-|TRBJ1-4|18|TRBV20-1
TGCAGTGCTAAACCCGTTCGACGGACAGACCCAACTAATGAAAAACTGTTTTTT
CSAKPVRRTDPTNEKLFF
>few|-|TRBJ2-2|16|TRBV15
TGTGCCACCAGCGTCTACGGGACCCCTAACACCGGGGAGCTGTTTTTT
CATSVYGTPNTGELFF
>-|TRBD2|TRBJ2-7|15|TRBV20-1
TGCAGTGCTAGTCCCCTAGCGGGAGCAGTCAACGAGCAGTACTTC
CSASPLAGAVNEQYF
>-|TRBD2|TRBJ2-1|16|TRBV27
TGTGCCAGCAGTCCCCGGACTAGCGGGAGCTCTCGGGAGCAGTTCTTC
CASSPRTSGSSREQFF
>-|-|TRBJ1-1|16|TRBV6-6
TGTGCCAGCATCCCCCTGGACGGGGGCGCGAACACTGAAGCTTTCTTT
CASIPLDGGANTEAFF
>-|-|TRBJ1-5|16|TRBV28
TGTGCCAGCAGCCCCGTACAGGTTTTAGGGAATCAGCCCCAGCATTTT
CASSPVQVLGNQPQHF
>-|-|TRBJ2-2|15|TRBV28
TGTGCCAGCAAATTGGGGTGGACGAACACCGGGGAGCTGTTTTTT
CASKLGWTNTGELFF
>few|TRBD1|TRBJ1-5|13|TRBV5-4
TGTGCCAGCAGCCGACAGGGGACTCAGCCCCAGCATTTT
CASSRQGTQPQHF
>few|-|TRBJ1-1|16|TRBV4-2
TGTGCCAGCAGCCAAGCGGGGGGATCCGGGAACACTGAAGCTTTCTTT
CASSQAGGSGNTEAFF
>-|TRBD2|TRBJ2-1|18|TRBV2
TGTGCCAGCAGTCTTTTTGGGGGGGAGGGCAATGTACAAGGTGAGCAGTTCTTC
CASSLFGGEGNVQGEQFF
>-|-|TRBJ1-2|11|TRBV30
TGTGCCTGGAGTGGGGCAGGGACTTACACCTTC
CAWSGAGTYTF
>few|-|TRBJ2-1|16|TRBV11-2
TGTGCCAGCAGCTTTTCCCATGGGGGCTCCTACAATGAGCAGTTCTTC
CASSFSHGGSYNEQFF
>few|TRBD1|TRBJ2-7|13|TRBV11-2
TGTGCCAGCGGGACAGGATGGACCTACGAGCAGTACTTC
CASGTGWTYEQYF
>few|TRBD2|TRBJ2-7|16|TRBV11-2
TGTGCCAGCAGCTTTACCCTAGCGGGACGGCTCTACGAGCAGTACTTC
CASSFTLAGRLYEQYF
>many|-|TRBJ2-1|16|TRBV19
TGTGCCAGTAGACCGATTAGCGGAGGACCCTACAATGAGCAGTTCTTC
CASRPISGGPYNEQFF